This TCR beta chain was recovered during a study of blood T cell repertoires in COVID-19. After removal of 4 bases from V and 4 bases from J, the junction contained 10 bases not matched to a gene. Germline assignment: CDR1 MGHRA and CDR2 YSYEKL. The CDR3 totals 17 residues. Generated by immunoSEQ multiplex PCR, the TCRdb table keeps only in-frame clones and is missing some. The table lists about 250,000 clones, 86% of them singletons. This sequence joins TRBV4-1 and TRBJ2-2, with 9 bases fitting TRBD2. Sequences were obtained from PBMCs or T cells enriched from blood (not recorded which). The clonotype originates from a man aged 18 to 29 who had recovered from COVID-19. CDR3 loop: CASSRGGLAVLTGELFF. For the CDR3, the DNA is TGCGCCAGCAGCCGGGGGGGACTAGCCGTTCTCACCGGGGAGCTGTTTTTT.